The entry below describes one TCR beta chain. The entry originates in a study of blood T cell repertoires in COVID-19. V was clipped by 5 bases and J by 2 bases, with 10 bases between them. CDR1 is SGHNT, CDR2 YENEEA, per germline. The CDR3 runs 13 residues. Produced via immunoSEQ multiplex PCR; TCRdb's table is partial and in-frame only. Of 100,000 to 150,000 clones listed, approximately 81% are singletons. This chain connects TRBV11-3 to TRBJ2-7; D gene unclear. The sequenced sample was peripheral blood. The TCR originated in a woman aged 50 to 60 with acute or convalescent COVID-19. This CDR3 reads CASSQQHTYEQYF. CDR3 coding DNA: TGTGCCAGCAGCCAACAGCACACCTACGAGCAGTACTTC. The entire variable domain, with the rest obtained from reference TRBV11-3 and TRBJ2-7, is as follows: EAGVVQSPRYKIIEKKQPVAFWCNPISGHNTLYWYLQNLGQGPELLIRYENEEAVDDSQLPKDRFSAERLKGVDSTLKIQPAELGDSAVYLCASSQQHTYEQYFGPGTRLTVT.